This T cell receptor (beta chain) was obtained from a study of T cell responses to AZD1222 COVID-19 vaccine. Study-level findings and limits: No day 14 peak samples; only post-peak repertoires were characterized. The donors showed a predominance of white British ancestry and of females, with possible underestimation of clonal diversity.

Produced via immunoSEQ multiplex PCR; TCRdb's table is partial and in-frame only. The sample comprises fewer than 150,000 clones, roughly nine tenths of which are singletons, and 1.6% rests with the top ten. For this clone: What it binds is not known.

Trimming shortened V by 8 bases and J by 0 bases, and 8 bases separated the two germline ends. Germline CDR1 and CDR2: MNHEY and SVGAGI. This CDR3 is 14 amino acids long. The source of this sequence is an adult who received the AZD1222 COVID-19 vaccine. The rearrangement joins TRBV6-5 to TRBJ1-6, with D unresolved. The source was peripheral blood, collected 28 days after the second AZD1222 dose. The CDR3 reads CASVGPSYNSPLHF. CDR3 DNA sequence: TGTGCCAGCGTAGGGCCCTCCTATAATTCACCCCTCCACTTT.